The present entry profiles one T cell receptor (beta chain) with its context. This entry is derived from a study of untreated major depressive disorder. TCRdb's table, derived via immunoSEQ multiplex PCR, lists solely in-frame clones and lacks some. This table has approximately 20,000 clones, over 85% appearing once. The germline V gene encodes CDR1 WSHSY and CDR2 SAAADI. Losses at the gene ends were 7 bases for V and 5 bases for J; bases not matched to a gene: 8. The CDR3 has 14 amino acids. The material sequenced was CD4+ T cells from PBMCs. The chain recombines TRBV10-2 with TRBJ1-5, with 7 bases fitting TRBD1. This clonotype was sampled from a man aged 25 to 40 in good health. The CDR3 reads CASNPTGDDQPQHF. CDR3 sequence (DNA): TGCGCCAGCAATCCAACAGGGGATGATCAGCCCCAGCATTTT.